Listed below are T cell receptor beta chains from one sample, sequenced in a study of blood T cell repertoires in COVID-19. Only in-frame clones appear in the TCRdb table, and some are missing; sequencing was by immunoSEQ multiplex PCR. The sample comprises tens of thousands of clones, under 90% of which are singletons, and approximately 44% rests with the top ten. Sequences were obtained from peripheral blood. These receptor sequences come from an elderly man with acute or convalescent COVID-19. Both conserved end residues are part of each CDR3. A D gene is named only where the DNA matches it firmly. For some rows the clone size is stated as once, few or many, or as a class when expanded; others skip it.

>NA|NA|TRBV19|TRBJ1-1
CASSPTPGTEAFF
TGTGCCAGTAGTCCCACCCCGGGGACTGAAGCTTTCTTT
>few|TRBD1|TRBV5-1|TRBJ1-6
CASSTDGTDNSPLHF
TGCGCCTCCTCTACAGATGGGACAGATAATTCACCCCTCCACTTT
>NA|TRBD1|TRBV27|TRBJ2-2
CASSSGQGGPRRELFF
TGTGCCAGCAGTTCCGGACAGGGGGGCCCCCGTAGGGAGCTGTTTTTT
>NA|NA|TRBV7-2|TRBJ2-6
CASSLELKRLSGANVLTF
TGTGCCAGCAGCTTAGAACTTAAGCGACTCTCTGGGGCCAACGTCCTGACTTTC
>NA|NA|TRBV7-2|TRBJ1-6
CASSPQRSGNSPLHF
TGTGCCAGCAGCCCTCAAAGGTCGGGTAATTCACCCCTCCACTTT
>NA|TRBD1|TRBV5-1|TRBJ1-6
CASSLAGQGRGSPLHF
TGCGCCAGCAGCTTGGCTGGACAGGGTCGAGGTTCACCCCTCCACTTT
>NA|TRBD1|TRBV18|TRBJ1-4
CASSPRQTGLANEKLFF
TGTGCCAGCTCACCGCGACAGACAGGGCTGGCTAATGAAAAACTGTTTTTT
>NA|TRBD1|TRBV20-1|TRBJ1-4
CSALDREKLFF
TGCAGTGCTTTGGACAGGGAGAAACTGTTTTTT
>NA|TRBD1|TRBV3-1/TRBV3-2|TRBJ1-2
CASSQSFGSGGTF
TGTGCCAGCAGCCAATCATTCGGGTCAGGGGGCACCTTC
>NA|TRBD1|TRBV2|TRBJ2-2
CASSKNRGTGELFF
TGTGCCAGCAGTAAAAACAGGGGCACCGGGGAGCTGTTTTTT
>NA|NA|TRBV5-1|TRBJ1-2
CASWDQGTVYGYTF
TGCGCCAGCTGGGATCAGGGAACGGTCTATGGCTACACCTTC
>NA|NA|TRBV6-2/TRBV6-3|TRBJ1-2
CASSYSSVNYGYTF
TGTGCCAGCAGTTACTCATCCGTTAACTATGGCTACACCTTC